This T cell receptor (beta chain) comes out of a study of blood T cell repertoires in COVID-19. Overall study context: Samples representing acute and convalescent COVID-19 were sourced from the United States, Italy and Spain. From T cells, B-cell-depleted T cells, or PBMCs came the material, which was cDNA or gDNA.

This CDR3 is built from 17 residues. Germline V gene data show CDR1 as LNHDA and CDR2 as SQIVND (reference sequence). The V and J ends lost 4 bases and 1 base, in that order; junction bases with no gene match: 10. Original handling: Nucleated cell counts were estimated from reference gene primer amplification. Clones were read by immunoSEQ multiplex PCR, and TCRdb kept only the in-frame ones, dropping some. V, J and clone size derive from that table, while D and trimming were established from the DNA sequence. The sample holds some 140,000 clones; around 84% are singletons and the top ten take about 15%. This clone was recorded only once.

This rearrangement joins TRBV19 to TRBJ1-5, with 7 bases fitting TRBD1. The source of this sequence is a woman aged 80 or older with acute or convalescent COVID-19. Sequenced input: peripheral blood. The CDR3 sequence: CASSTPNRGLSNQPQHF. The CDR3 DNA reads as TGTGCCAGTAGTACCCCCAACAGGGGATTGAGCAATCAGCCCCAGCATTTT. The full variable domain, rest sourced from reference TRBV19 and TRBJ1-5, is DGGITQSPKYLFRKEGQNVTLSCEQNLNHDAMYWYRQDPGQGLRLIYYSQIVNDFQKGDIAEGYSVSREKKESFPLTVTSAQKNPTAFYLCASSTPNRGLSNQPQHFGDGTRLSIL.